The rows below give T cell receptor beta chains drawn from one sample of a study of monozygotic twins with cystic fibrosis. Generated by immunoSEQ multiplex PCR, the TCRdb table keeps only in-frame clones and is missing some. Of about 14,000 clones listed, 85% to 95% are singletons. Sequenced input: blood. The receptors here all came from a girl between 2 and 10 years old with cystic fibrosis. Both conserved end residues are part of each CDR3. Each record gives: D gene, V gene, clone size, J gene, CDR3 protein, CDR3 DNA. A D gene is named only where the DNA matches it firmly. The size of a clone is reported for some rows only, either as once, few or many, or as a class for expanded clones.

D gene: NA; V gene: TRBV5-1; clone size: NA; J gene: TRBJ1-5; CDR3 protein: CASSPRGGQPQHF; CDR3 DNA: TGCGCCAGCAGCCCGAGGGGCGGGCAGCCCCAGCATTTT
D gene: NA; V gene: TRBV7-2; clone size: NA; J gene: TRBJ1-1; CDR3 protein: CASSLGGTRGEAFF; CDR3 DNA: TGTGCCAGCAGCTTAGGGGGGACACGGGGTGAAGCTTTCTTT
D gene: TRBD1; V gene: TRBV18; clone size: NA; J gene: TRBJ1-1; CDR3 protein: CASSPGQGTEAFF; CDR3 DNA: TGTGCCAGCTCACCGGGACAGGGAACTGAAGCTTTCTTT
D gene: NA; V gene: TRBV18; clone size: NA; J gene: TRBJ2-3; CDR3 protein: CASSPPGRVTDTQYF; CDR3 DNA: TGTGCCAGCTCACCACCAGGACGGGTCACAGATACGCAGTATTTT
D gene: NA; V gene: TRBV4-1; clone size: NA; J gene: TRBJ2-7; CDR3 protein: CASSQTAGHSYEQYF; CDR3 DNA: TGCGCCAGCAGCCAAACGGCCGGCCACTCCTACGAGCAGTACTTC
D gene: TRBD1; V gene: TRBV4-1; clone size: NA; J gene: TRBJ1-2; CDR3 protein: CASSQGLQGIYGYTF; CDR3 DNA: TGCGCCAGCAGCCAAGGCCTACAGGGGATCTATGGCTACACCTTC
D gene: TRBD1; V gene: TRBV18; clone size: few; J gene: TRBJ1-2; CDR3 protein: CASSPVGQTANYGYTF; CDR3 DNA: TGTGCCAGCTCACCGGTGGGACAGACTGCTAACTATGGCTACACCTTC
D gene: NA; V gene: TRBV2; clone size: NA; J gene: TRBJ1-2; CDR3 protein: CASSWEVYGYTF; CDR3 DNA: TGTGCCAGCAGCTGGGAAGTCTATGGCTACACCTTC
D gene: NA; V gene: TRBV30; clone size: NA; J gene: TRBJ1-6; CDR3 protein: CAWSGDSDNSPLHF; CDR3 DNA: TGTGCCTGGAGTGGGGACTCAGATAATTCACCCCTCCACTTT
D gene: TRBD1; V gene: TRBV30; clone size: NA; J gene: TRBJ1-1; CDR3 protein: CAWIGTDSTEAFF; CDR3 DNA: TGTGCCTGGATTGGGACAGACAGCACTGAAGCTTTCTTT
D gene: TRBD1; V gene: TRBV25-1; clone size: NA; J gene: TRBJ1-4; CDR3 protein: CASSWRTGIIEKLFF; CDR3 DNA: TGTGCCAGCAGTTGGCGGACAGGGATTATTGAAAAACTGTTTTTT
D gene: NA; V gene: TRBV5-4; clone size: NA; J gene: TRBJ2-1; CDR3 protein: CASSSDDYNEQFF; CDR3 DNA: TGTGCCAGCAGCTCGGACGACTACAATGAGCAGTTCTTC
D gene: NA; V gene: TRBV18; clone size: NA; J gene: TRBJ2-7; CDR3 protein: CASSQSYEQYF; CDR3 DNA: TGTGCCAGCTCACAATCCTACGAGCAGTACTTC
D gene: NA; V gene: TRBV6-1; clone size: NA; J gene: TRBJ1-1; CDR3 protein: CASSEAPGLMNTEAFF; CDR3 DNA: TGTGCCAGCAGTGAAGCCCCAGGACTAATGAACACTGAAGCTTTCTTT
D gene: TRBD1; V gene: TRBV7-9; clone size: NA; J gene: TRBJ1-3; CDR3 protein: CASSLGDRASGNTIYF; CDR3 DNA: TGTGCCAGCAGCTTAGGGGACAGGGCCTCTGGAAACACCATATATTTT
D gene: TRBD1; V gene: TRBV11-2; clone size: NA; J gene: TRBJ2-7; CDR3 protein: CASSEGQGAYEQYF; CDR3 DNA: TGTGCCAGCAGCGAGGGACAGGGGGCCTACGAGCAGTACTTC
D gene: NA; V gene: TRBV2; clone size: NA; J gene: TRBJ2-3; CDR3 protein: CASSEGVDYLTDTQYF; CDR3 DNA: TGTGCCAGCAGTGAAGGGGTGGATTACCTCACAGATACGCAGTATTTT
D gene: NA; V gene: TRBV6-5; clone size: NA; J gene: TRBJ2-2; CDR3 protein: CASTRIRGTGELFF; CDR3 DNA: TGTGCCAGCACTCGGATTAGGGGCACCGGGGAGCTGTTTTTT
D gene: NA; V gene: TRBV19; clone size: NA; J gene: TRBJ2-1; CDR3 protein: CASIPTGSGPEQFF; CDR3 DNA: TGTGCCAGTATCCCCACAGGTAGTGGTCCAGAGCAGTTCTTC
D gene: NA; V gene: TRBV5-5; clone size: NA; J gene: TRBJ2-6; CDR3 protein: CASSLGPSSGANVLTF; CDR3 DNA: TGTGCCAGCAGCTTAGGCCCAAGCTCTGGGGCCAACGTCCTGACTTTC
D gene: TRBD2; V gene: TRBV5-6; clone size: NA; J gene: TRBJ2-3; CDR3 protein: CASSRTSDYSTDTQYF; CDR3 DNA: TGTGCCAGCAGCCGGACTAGCGACTATAGCACAGATACGCAGTATTTT
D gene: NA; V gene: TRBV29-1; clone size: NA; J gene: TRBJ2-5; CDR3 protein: CSVGPSGTQYF; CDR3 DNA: TGCAGCGTGGGACCATCGGGGACCCAGTACTTC